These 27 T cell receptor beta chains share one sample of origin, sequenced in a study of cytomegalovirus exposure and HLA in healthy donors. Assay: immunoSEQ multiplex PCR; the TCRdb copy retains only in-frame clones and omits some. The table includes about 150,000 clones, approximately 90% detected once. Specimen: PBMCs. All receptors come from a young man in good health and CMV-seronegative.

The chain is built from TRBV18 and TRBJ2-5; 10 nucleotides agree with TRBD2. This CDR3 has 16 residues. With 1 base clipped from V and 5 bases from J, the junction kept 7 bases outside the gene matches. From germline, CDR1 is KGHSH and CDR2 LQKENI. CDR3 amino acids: CASSPQASGSGETQYF. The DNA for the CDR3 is TGTGCCAGCTCACCACAGGCTAGCGGGAGCGGGGAGACCCAGTACTTC.

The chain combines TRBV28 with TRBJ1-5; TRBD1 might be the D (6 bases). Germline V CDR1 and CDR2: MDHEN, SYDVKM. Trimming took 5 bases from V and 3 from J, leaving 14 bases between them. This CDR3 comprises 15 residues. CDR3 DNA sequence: TGTGCCAGCAGTACCACAAGGACAGTCAATCAGCCCCAGCATTTT. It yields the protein CASSTTRTVNQPQHF.

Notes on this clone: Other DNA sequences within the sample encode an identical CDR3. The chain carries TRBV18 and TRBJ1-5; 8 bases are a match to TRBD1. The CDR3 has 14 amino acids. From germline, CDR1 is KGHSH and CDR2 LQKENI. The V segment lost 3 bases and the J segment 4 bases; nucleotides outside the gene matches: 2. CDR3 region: CASSPGQGNQPQHF. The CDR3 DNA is TGTGCCAGCTCACCTGGACAGGGAAATCAGCCCCAGCATTTT.

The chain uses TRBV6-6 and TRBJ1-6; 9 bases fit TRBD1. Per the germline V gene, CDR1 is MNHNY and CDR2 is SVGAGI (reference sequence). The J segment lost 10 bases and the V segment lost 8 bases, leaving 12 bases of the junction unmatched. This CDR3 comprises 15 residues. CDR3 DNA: TGTGCCAGCTCTTGGACGACAGGGGGACACTCACCCCTCCACTTT. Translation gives CASSWTTGGHSPLHF.

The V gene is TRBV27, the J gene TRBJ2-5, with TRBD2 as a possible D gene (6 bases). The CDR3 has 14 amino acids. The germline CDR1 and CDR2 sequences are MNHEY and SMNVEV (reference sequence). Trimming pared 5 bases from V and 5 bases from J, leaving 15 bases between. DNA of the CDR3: TGTGCCAGCAGTCCCCGGAGGGGTTGGGAGACCCAGTACTTC. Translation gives CASSPRRGWETQYF.

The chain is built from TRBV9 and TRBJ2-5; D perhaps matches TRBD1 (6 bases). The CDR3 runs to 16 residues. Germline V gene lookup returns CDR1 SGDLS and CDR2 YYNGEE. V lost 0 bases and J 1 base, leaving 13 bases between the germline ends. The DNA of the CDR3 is TGTGCCAGCAGCGTAGCTCCGGACAGTAGCCAAGAGACCCAGTACTTC. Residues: CASSVAPDSSQETQYF.

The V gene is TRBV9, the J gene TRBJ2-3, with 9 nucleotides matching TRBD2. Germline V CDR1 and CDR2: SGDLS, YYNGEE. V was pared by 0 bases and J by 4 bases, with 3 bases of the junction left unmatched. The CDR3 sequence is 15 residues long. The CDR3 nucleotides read TGTGCCAGCAGCGTAGGACTAGCGGCCCCAGATACGCAGTATTTT. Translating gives CASSVGLAAPDTQYF. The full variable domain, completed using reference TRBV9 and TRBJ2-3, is DSGVTQTPKHLITATGQRVTLRCSPRSGDLSVYWYQQSLDQGLQFLIQYYNGEERAKGNILERFSAQQFPDLHSELNLSSLELGDSALYFCASSVGLAAPDTQYFGPGTRLTVL.

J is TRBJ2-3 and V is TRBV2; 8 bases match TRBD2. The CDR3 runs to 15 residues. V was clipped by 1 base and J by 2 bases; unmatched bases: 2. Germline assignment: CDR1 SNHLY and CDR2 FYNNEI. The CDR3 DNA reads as TGTGCCAGCAGTGAAGGACTAGCGCCCACAGATACGCAGTATTTT. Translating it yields CASSEGLAPTDTQYF.

Written as DNA, the CDR3 is TGTGCCAGCAGCCAGGCCCGGGACTCTCGCAATGAGCAGTTCTTC. This sequence encodes CASSQARDSRNEQFF. V and J are TRBV11-2 and TRBJ2-1; a possible D gene is TRBD2 (6 bases). Trimming left V 5 bases short and J 6 bases short, with 17 bases between. CDR1 is SGHAT and CDR2 is FQNNGV in the germline V gene. The CDR3 is made up of 15 amino acids.

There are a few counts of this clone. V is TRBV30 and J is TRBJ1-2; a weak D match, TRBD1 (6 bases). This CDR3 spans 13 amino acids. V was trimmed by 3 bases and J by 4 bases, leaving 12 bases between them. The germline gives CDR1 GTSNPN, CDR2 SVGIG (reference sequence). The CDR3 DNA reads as TGTGCCTGGAGGACAGGACAGTTCTATGGCTACACCTTC. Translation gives CAWRTGQFYGYTF.

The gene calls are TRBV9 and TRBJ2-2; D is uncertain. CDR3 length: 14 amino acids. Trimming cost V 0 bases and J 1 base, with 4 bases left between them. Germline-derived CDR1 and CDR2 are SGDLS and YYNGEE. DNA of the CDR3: TGTGCCAGCAGCGTAGCCGGGAACACCGGGGAGCTGTTTTTT. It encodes CASSVAGNTGELFF.

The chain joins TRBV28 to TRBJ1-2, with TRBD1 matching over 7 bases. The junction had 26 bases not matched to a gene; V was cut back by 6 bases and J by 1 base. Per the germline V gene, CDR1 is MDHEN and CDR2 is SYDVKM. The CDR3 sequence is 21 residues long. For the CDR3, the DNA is TGTGCCAGCAGCCGAGCACACGTACCTGAAGGGGGCGCTCCCATTAACTATGGCTACACCTTC. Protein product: CASSRAHVPEGGAPINYGYTF.

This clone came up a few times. The CDR3 loop reads CASWGHANTGELFF. The CDR3 DNA sequence: TGTGCCAGCTGGGGACACGCAAACACCGGGGAGCTGTTTTTT. The rearrangement links TRBV6-1 to TRBJ2-2; D may be TRBD1 (6 bases). Germline-derived CDR1 and CDR2 are MNHNS and SASEGT. Trimming removed 8 bases at V and 2 bases at J, with 12 bases between. This CDR3 contains 14 residues.

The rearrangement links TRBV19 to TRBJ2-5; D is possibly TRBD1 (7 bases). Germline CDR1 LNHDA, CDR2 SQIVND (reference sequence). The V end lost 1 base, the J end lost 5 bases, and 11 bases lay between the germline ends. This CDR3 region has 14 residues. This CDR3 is CASSIATGRETQYF. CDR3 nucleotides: TGTGCCAGTAGTATAGCGACAGGGAGGGAGACCCAGTACTTC.

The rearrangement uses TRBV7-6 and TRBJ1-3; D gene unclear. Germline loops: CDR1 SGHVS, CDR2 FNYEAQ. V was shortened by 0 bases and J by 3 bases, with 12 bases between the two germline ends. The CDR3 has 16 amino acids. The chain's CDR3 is CASSLANPGGGNTIYF. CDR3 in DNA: TGTGCCAGCAGCTTAGCTAATCCGGGAGGTGGAAACACCATATATTTT.

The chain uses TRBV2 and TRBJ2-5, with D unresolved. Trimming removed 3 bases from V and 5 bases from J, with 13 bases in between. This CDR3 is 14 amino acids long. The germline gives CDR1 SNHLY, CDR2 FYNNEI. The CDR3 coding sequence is TGTGCCAGCAGTGAGACAAGGAATCCGGAGACCCAGTACTTC. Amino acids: CASSETRNPETQYF.

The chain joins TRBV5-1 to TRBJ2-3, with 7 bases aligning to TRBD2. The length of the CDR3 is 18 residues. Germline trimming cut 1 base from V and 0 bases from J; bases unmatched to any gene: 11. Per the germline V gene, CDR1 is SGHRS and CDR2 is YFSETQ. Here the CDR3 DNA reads TGCGCCAGCAGCTTGCTGATTCACGGCGGGGGTAGCACAGATACGCAGTATTTT. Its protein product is CASSLLIHGGGSTDTQYF.

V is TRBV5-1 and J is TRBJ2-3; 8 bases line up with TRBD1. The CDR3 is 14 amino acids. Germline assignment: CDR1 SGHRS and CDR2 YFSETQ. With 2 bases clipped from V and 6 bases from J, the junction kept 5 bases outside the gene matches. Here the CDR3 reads CASSLWTGSDTQYF. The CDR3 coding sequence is TGCGCCAGCAGCTTATGGACAGGGTCGGATACGCAGTATTTT.

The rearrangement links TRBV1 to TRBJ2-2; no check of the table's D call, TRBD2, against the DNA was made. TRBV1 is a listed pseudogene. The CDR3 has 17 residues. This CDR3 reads CTSSQDPPSGSTGELFF. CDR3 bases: TGCACCAGCAGCCAAGATCCCCCTAGCGGGAGCACCGGGGAGCTGTTTTTT.

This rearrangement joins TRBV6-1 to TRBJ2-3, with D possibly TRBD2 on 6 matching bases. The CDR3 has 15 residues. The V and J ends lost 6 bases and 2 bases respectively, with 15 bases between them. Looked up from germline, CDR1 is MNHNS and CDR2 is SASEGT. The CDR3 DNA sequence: TGTGCCAGCAGGAAGGGCGGGGCCATCACAGATACGCAGTATTTT. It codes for CASRKGGAITDTQYF.

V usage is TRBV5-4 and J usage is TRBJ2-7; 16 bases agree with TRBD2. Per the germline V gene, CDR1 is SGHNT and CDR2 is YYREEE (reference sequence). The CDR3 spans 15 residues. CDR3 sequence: CARISGTSGRGEQYV. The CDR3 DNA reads TGTGCAAGGATCTCCGGGACTAGCGGGAGGGGCGAGCAGTACGTC.

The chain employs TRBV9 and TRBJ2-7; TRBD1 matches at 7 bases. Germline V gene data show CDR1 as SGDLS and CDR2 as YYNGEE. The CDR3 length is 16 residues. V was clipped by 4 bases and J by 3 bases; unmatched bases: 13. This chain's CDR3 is CASSPRQGTPGYEQYF. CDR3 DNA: TGTGCCAGCAGCCCCCGACAGGGAACCCCGGGCTACGAGCAGTACTTC. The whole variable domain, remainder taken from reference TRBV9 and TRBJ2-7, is DSGVTQTPKHLITATGQRVTLRCSPRSGDLSVYWYQQSLDQGLQFLIQYYNGEERAKGNILERFSAQQFPDLHSELNLSSLELGDSALYFCASSPRQGTPGYEQYFGPGTRLTVT.

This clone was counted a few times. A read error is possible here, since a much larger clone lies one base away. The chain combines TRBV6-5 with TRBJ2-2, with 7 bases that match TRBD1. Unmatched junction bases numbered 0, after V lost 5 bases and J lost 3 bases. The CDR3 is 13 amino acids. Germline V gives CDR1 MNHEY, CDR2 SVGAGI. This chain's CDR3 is CASSDRDTGELFF. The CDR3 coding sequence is TGTGCCAGCAGTGACAGGGACACCGGGGAGCTGTTTTTT.

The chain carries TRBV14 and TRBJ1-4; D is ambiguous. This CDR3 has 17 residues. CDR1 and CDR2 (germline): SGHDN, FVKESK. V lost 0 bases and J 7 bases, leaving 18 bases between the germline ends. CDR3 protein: CASSQDSVSGRGEKLFF. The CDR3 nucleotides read TGTGCCAGCAGCCAAGATTCAGTCTCTGGGCGTGGTGAAAAACTGTTTTTT.

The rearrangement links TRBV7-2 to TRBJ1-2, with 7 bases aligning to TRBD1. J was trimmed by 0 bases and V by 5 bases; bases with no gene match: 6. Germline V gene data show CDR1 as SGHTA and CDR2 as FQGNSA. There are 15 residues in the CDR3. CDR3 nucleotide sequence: TGTGCCAGCAGCCAGAGGGGGCGGGCTAACTATGGCTACACCTTC. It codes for CASSQRGRANYGYTF.

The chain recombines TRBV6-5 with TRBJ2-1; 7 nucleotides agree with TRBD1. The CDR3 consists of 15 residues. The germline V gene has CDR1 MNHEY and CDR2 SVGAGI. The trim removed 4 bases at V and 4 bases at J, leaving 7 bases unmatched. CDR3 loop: CASSLQGSGYNEQFF. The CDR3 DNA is TGTGCCAGCAGTTTACAGGGGTCGGGTTACAATGAGCAGTTCTTC.

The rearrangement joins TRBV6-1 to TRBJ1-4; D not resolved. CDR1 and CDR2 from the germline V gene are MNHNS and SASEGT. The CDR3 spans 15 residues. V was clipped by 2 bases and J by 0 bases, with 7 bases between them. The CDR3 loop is CASSEFRATNEKLFF. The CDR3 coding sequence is TGTGCCAGCAGTGAATTTCGGGCAACTAATGAAAAACTGTTTTTT.